Included here is one TCR beta chain sequence, with context. The target of this receptor is not known. It has no much larger one-base neighbor in the sample; base qualities were not kept. The data are from a study of CD8 T cells in Susac syndrome (dated by TCRdb to about 2019). For context, the study as a whole: The study used repertoire sequencing to test whether antigen drove CD8+ T cell activation and differentiation in Susac syndrome. The clonality of the CD8+ T cell repertoire was compared across approximately twelve healthy donors, around 14 Susac syndrome patients and about 16 multiple sclerosis patients.

High-throughput TCR beta sequencing profiled peripheral blood CD8+ and CD4+ T cells from healthy donors, Susac syndrome patients and multiple sclerosis patients. The multiple sclerosis controls were treatment-naive patients whose relapsing-remitting disease, either stable or active, fulfilled the revised McDonald criteria. Bulk CD8+ and CD4+ T cells were purified magnetically by negative isolation, whereas CD8+ TEMRA cells were enriched by FACS. Blood was collected in EDTA tubes and processed within 24 hours, with PBMCs isolated through density gradient centrifugation. PBMCs intended for TCR sequencing were cryopreserved in liquid nitrogen and thawed later in a water bath at 37 degrees C. Purity of sorted or isolated CD4+, CD8+ and CD8+ TEMRA cells was at least 90%. From its cysteine to its phenylalanine, the CDR3 spans 17 amino acids. Just CDR3 DNA is preserved here, 51 bases in frame from base 1. CDR1 and CDR2, per the germline V gene (reference sequence), are SEHNR and FQNEAQ. At the junction V is shortened by 5 bases and J by 0 bases, with 19 bases in between.

Overall study outcomes, separate from this receptor: The number of individuals in the TCR sequencing and HLA analysis was recognized as being relatively small.

RNA was extracted using the RNeasy kit, and about 0.45 to 1 ug of the RNA was reverse transcribed with random hexamers. TCR beta CDR3 regions were amplified with the immunoSEQ multiplex PCR assay covering 54 Vbeta and 13 Jbeta segments. To correct PCR amplification bias, a synthetic template baseline was used for both primer optimization and computational correction. The original methods were these. Reads were assigned to V, D and J genes according to IMGT and analyzed in immunoSEQ Analyzer, with only productive sequences retained. To calculate clonality, Shannon entropy was normalized by log2 of the number of productive unique sequences and then subtracted from one. Public and private clones were assessed among the 100 most prevalent clones of each patient and control. Clones were defined as Susac-specific when absent from the healthy and MS cohorts, from over 950 published viral clones and from other ImmuneACCESS disease sequences. TCRdb reran the public reads through fastp at Q25 and MiXCR, keeping productive beta chains. Each record represents a unique CDR3 protein, reported with the most common genes and DNA among its rows. TCRdb's processing, not the authors', yielded these V and J calls. The sample table records some 130,000 distinct CDR3 sequences; 75% to 90% of these occur just once. The top ten clonotypes cover approximately 0.51% of the sample.

The TCR sequence derives from a human donor with multiple sclerosis. The chain links TRBV7-9 with TRBJ1-2; a tentative D match to TRBD1 spans 6 bases. The sample was CD8+ T cells from PBMCs. The CDR3 loop reads CASSPLTTGPANYGYTF. The nucleotides are TGTGCCAGCAGCCCCCTAACTACAGGGCCAGCTAACTATGGCTACACCTTC.